This T cell receptor beta chain was observed in a study of Graves' ophthalmopathy and Graves' hyperthyroidism. Across the study: Pretreatment peripheral blood was obtained at initial diagnosis.

Diagnostic conclusions were grounded in clinical symptoms, serum thyroxine, TRAb, thyroid ultrasound and orbital computed tomography. General observations from the study: Predictions made by the model for ophthalmopathy progression reached roughly 70% sensitivity and about 72% specificity. Built on 13 signatures, a model told ophthalmopathy apart from stable hyperthyroidism with almost 90% sensitivity and roughly 81% specificity.

The table lists this clonotype with many counts. The antigen is unknown. The study amplified TCR beta CDR3 regions using RNA transcripts. HTBI-primed first-round RT-PCR preceded second-round multiplex PCR. Each CDR3 protein is one row after TCRdb ran MiXCR on the multiplex PCR reads. The profile shows a few hundred thousand distinct CDR3 sequences, around 18% of them singletons. The ends were cut back, 3 bases at V and 5 bases at J, with 8 bases in the middle. Germline loops: CDR1 MNHEY, CDR2 SVGEGT. The CDR3 consists of 12 residues. The V and J genes are TRBV6-2 or TRBV6-3 and TRBJ2-7; no firm D call. The receptor was derived from a woman under 30 with Graves' ophthalmopathy. Material: peripheral blood. As DNA, the CDR3 is TGTGCCAGCAGTTATATGCCCGACGAGCAGTACTTC. This codes for CASSYMPDEQYF.